This T cell receptor (beta chain) appears in the sequencing data of a study of Graves' ophthalmopathy and Graves' hyperthyroidism. Study-wide results and limits: Sensitivity reached 70.59% and specificity 72.22% when the model predicted ophthalmopathy progression.

Hyperthyroidism patients were newly diagnosed, under 2 months' duration, aged 18 to 65. RNA transcripts served as template for amplifying TCR beta CDR3 sequences. HTBI-primed RT-PCR formed the first round, and a multiplex PCR formed the second. TCRdb independently ran MiXCR on the multiplex PCR reads; one entry per CDR3 protein. The sample records about 1.2 million distinct CDR3 sequences, roughly 35% being singletons. This CDR3 has 14 residues. Germline-derived CDR1 and CDR2 are SQVTM and ANQGSEA. Trimming removed 8 bases at V and 1 base at J, with 17 bases between. The sample holds many counts of this clonotype. Its antigen is undetermined.

The genes are TRBV29-1 and TRBJ2-5; no clear D gene. This receptor was obtained from an adult man with Graves' hyperthyroidism. The sample taken for sequencing was peripheral blood or thyroid tissue (not recorded which). CDR3 amino acids: CSSYMGKAQETQYF. CDR3 coding DNA: TGCAGCTCCTACATGGGAAAGGCCCAAGAGACCCAGTACTTC.